These 21 T cell receptor beta chains were sequenced from one sample in a study of T cell changes during pregnancy in multiple sclerosis (dated by TCRdb to between 2018 and 2021). Receptor libraries were prepared by the immunoSEQ multiplex PCR assay. TCRdb obtained this table from immuneACCESS and retained in-frame rearrangements with V and J assigned. These tables miss some clones; where compared with another copy, unresolved V genes account for less than half of the shortfall, and the remainder is unexplained. For this sample there are approximately 44,000 clones; roughly nine tenths appear just once. Of the sample, roughly 0.69% is held by the ten largest clones. The sequencing here drew on CD4+ T cells from peripheral blood mononuclear cells, taken before pregnancy. The receptors come from a female donor with multiple sclerosis, enrolled in a pregnancy study.

V and J are TRBV7-2 and TRBJ2-5; D is unresolved. This CDR3 is built from 13 residues. Trimming cost V 5 bases and J 2 bases, with 9 bases left between them. Germline CDR1 is SGHTA and CDR2 is FQGNSA. CDR3 bases: TGTGCCAGCAGCCCCCGAACTCAAGAGACCCAGTACTTC. Translated: CASSPRTQETQYF.

The V gene is TRBV18, the J gene TRBJ1-5, with no clear D. CDR1 is KGHSH and CDR2 is LQKENI in the germline V gene. V was trimmed by 3 bases and J by 11 bases, leaving 14 bases between them. This CDR3 is built from 13 residues. The CDR3 nucleotides are TGTGCCAGCTCACCGTCCGATACCCGGTCCCAGCATTTT. It codes for CASSPSDTRSQHF.

The chain joins TRBV7-6 to TRBJ1-5; 7 nucleotides agree with TRBD1. With V trimmed by 3 bases and J by 2 bases, 4 bases remained unmatched. Germline V lookup: CDR1 SGHVS, CDR2 FNYEAQ. This CDR3 spans 15 amino acids. The CDR3 DNA follows: TGTGCCAGCAGCTTGACAGGGTATGGCAATCAGCCCCAGCATTTT. Its protein product is CASSLTGYGNQPQHF. The full variable domain, its missing parts supplied by reference TRBV7-6 and TRBJ1-5, is GAGVSQSPRYKVTKRGQDVALRCDPISGHVSLYWYRQALGQGPEFLTYFNYEAQQDKSGLPNDRFSAERPEGSISTLTIQRTEQRDSAMYRCASSLTGYGNQPQHFGDGTRLSIL.

This sequence joins TRBV6-5 and TRBJ2-7, with 7 nucleotides matching TRBD1. Germline lookup yields CDR1 MNHEY and CDR2 SVGAGI. The CDR3 has 15 amino acids. V shed 0 bases, J shed 1 base, and the junction held 3 bases outside the gene matches. CDR3 DNA: TGTGCCAGCAGTTACTCACGGGACAGTTCCTACGAGCAGTACTTC. Residues: CASSYSRDSSYEQYF.

The V and J genes are TRBV21-1 and TRBJ1-1. TRBV21-1 corresponds to a pseudogene. The CDR3 has 12 residues. CDR3 residues: CASRDKNTEAFF. The CDR3 bases are TGTGCCAGCCGGGATAAGAACACTGAAGCTTTCTTT.

V gene TRBV5-6 combines with J gene TRBJ2-7; TRBD1 matches at 10 bases. The ends lost 8 bases at V and 2 bases at J; junction bases unmatched: 7. From germline, CDR1 is SGHDT and CDR2 YYEEEE. CDR3 length: 14 residues. This CDR3 is CASNRDRGTYEQYF. The CDR3 DNA follows: TGTGCCAGTAATAGGGACAGGGGAACCTACGAGCAGTACTTC.

This rearrangement joins TRBV6-1 to TRBJ2-1, with 14 positions matching TRBD2. V was clipped by 4 bases and J by 2 bases; unmatched bases: 1. Germline V gene lookup returns CDR1 MNHNS and CDR2 SASEGT. CDR3 length: 16 amino acids. The CDR3 loop reads CASSATSGGAYNEQFF. The CDR3 DNA is TGTGCCAGCAGTGCGACTAGCGGGGGGGCCTACAATGAGCAGTTCTTC.

About this clone: The CDR3 carries no conserved terminal phenylalanine or tryptophan, so it likely arises from a read error. This sequence joins TRBV18 and TRBJ2-7, with unresolved D. The V end lost 3 bases, the J end lost 7 bases, and 22 bases lay between the germline ends. In germline, CDR1 is KGHSH, CDR2 LQKENI. There are 16 residues in the CDR3. The CDR3 DNA reads as TGTGCCAGCTCACCTTCGGCAGAATTCATCTCTACGGAGCAGTACCTC. Amino acids: CASSPSAEFISTEQYL.

A single count supports this clone. This chain joins TRBV16 and TRBJ2-1; 10 nucleotides agree with TRBD2. Germline CDR1 and CDR2: KGHSY and FQNENV. The CDR3 is made up of 19 amino acids. Unmatched junction bases numbered 9, after V lost 1 base and J lost 0 bases. This chain's CDR3 is CASSQWLAGATSSYNEQFF. The CDR3 coding sequence is TGTGCCAGCAGCCAATGGCTAGCGGGGGCCACCTCCTCCTACAATGAGCAGTTCTTC.

The chain recombines TRBV19 with TRBJ2-7; 7 bases match TRBD2. The CDR3 totals 14 residues. Trimming took 5 bases from V and 7 from J; bases not matched to a gene: 11. Germline values: CDR1 LNHDA, CDR2 SQIVND (reference sequence). The CDR3 spells CASSSRGGRQEQYF. The CDR3, as DNA: TGTGCCAGTAGTTCCCGCGGGGGTCGTCAGGAGCAGTACTTC. Full variable domain (missing parts from reference TRBV19 and TRBJ2-7): DGGITQSPKYLFRKEGQNVTLSCEQNLNHDAMYWYRQDPGQGLRLIYYSQIVNDFQKGDIAEGYSVSREKKESFPLTVTSAQKNPTAFYLCASSSRGGRQEQYFGPGTRLTVT.

This chain joins TRBV5-1 and TRBJ2-5, with 15 bases aligning to TRBD2. The CDR3 runs 17 residues. Germline loops: CDR1 SGHRS, CDR2 YFSETQ. The J segment lost 2 bases and the V segment lost 4 bases, leaving 6 bases of the junction unmatched. The CDR3 spells CASSIGTSGGRQETQYF. The CDR3 coding sequence is TGCGCCAGCAGCATAGGGACTAGCGGGGGGAGGCAAGAGACCCAGTACTTC.

This rearrangement joins TRBV11-2 to TRBJ2-3, with 9 positions matching TRBD1. There are 16 residues in the CDR3. Germline V gives CDR1 SGHAT, CDR2 FQNNGV. The V segment lost 6 bases and the J segment 3 bases; nucleotides outside the gene matches: 10. The CDR3 sequence: CASSSGQGRVTDTQYF. The CDR3 region has the DNA TGTGCCAGCAGTTCCGGACAGGGGCGGGTGACAGATACGCAGTATTTT.

In DNA, the CDR3 is TGTGCCAGCAGCTTTGCCGGACTAGCCACAGATACGCAGTATTTT. It translates to CASSFAGLATDTQYF. V usage is TRBV11-3 and J usage is TRBJ2-3, with 8 nucleotides matching TRBD2. In germline, CDR1 is SGHNT, CDR2 YENEEA. This CDR3 has 15 residues. Losses at the gene ends were 3 bases for V and 2 bases for J; bases not matched to a gene: 4.

This clone was detected once. The chain joins TRBV2 to TRBJ1-2, with unresolved D. The CDR3 has 14 amino acids. The germline V gene has CDR1 SNHLY and CDR2 FYNNEI. V shed 5 bases and J shed 4 bases, with 14 bases lying between them. CDR3 protein: CASSFGDLFYGYTF. The DNA for the CDR3 is TGTGCCAGCAGTTTTGGCGACTTGTTCTATGGCTACACCTTC.

The J gene is TRBJ1-4, the V gene TRBV7-9; 9 nucleotides agree with TRBD1. CDR1 is SEHNR, CDR2 FQNEAQ, per germline (reference sequence). The CDR3 is made up of 14 amino acids. J lost 7 bases, V lost 5 bases, and 5 bases had no gene match. CDR3 loop: CASSNRGRGEKLFF. The CDR3, as DNA: TGTGCCAGCAGCAACAGGGGGCGCGGTGAAAAACTGTTTTTT.

The chain carries TRBV30 and TRBJ1-2; D is uncertain. CDR3 size: 14 residues. Trimming pared 0 bases from V and 4 bases from J, leaving 12 bases between. In germline, CDR1 is GTSNPN, CDR2 SVGIG (reference sequence). The CDR3 protein is CAWSVLSTRYGYTF. The CDR3 nucleotides are TGTGCCTGGAGTGTACTTTCTACTCGCTATGGCTACACCTTC.

CDR3 sequence (DNA): TGTGCCAGCAGCCTGACTAGCGGGGCGAACACCGGGGAGCTGTTTTTT. Protein product: CASSLTSGANTGELFF. The rearrangement joins TRBV7-9 to TRBJ2-2; 11 bases are a match to TRBD2. J gave up 0 bases and V 5 bases, and 2 bases lay outside the gene matches. CDR3 size: 16 residues. From germline, CDR1 is SEHNR and CDR2 FQNEAQ (reference sequence). Complete variable domain (other parts from reference TRBV7-9 and TRBJ2-2): DTGVSQNPRHKITKRGQNVTFRCDPISEHNRLYWYRQTLGQGPEFLTYFQNEAQLEKSRLLSDRFSAERPKGSFSTLEIQRTEQGDSAMYLCASSLTSGANTGELFFGEGSRLTVL.

V and J are TRBV7-9 and TRBJ1-2; D may be TRBD1 (5 bases). V lost 1 base, J lost 8 bases, and 11 bases lay in between. This CDR3 contains 13 residues. From germline, CDR1 is SEHNR and CDR2 FQNEAQ (reference sequence). CDR3 residues: CASSLDGAGGYTF. The CDR3 DNA reads TGTGCCAGCAGCTTAGATGGGGCAGGGGGCTACACCTTC.

The V call is TRBV11-2, the J call TRBJ1-4, with TRBD1 identical over 10 bases. CDR3 size: 17 residues. Germline V gene lookup returns CDR1 SGHAT and CDR2 FQNNGV. V was pared by 5 bases and J by 5 bases, with 11 bases of the junction left unmatched. DNA for the CDR3: TGTGCCAGCAGCCCAATGAGACAGGGGGCAAAGAATGAAAAACTGTTTTTT. Its protein product is CASSPMRQGAKNEKLFF.

In DNA form, the CDR3 reads TGTGCCAGCAGATACGGGACAGAAACTTGGGACACTGAAGCTTTCTTT. It yields the protein CASRYGTETWDTEAFF. V usage is TRBV27 and J usage is TRBJ1-1, with 7 nucleotides matching TRBD1. This CDR3 has 16 amino acids. The trim removed 6 bases at V and 3 bases at J, leaving 13 bases unmatched. CDR1 is MNHEY, CDR2 SMNVEV, per germline (reference sequence).

V usage is TRBV7-2 and J usage is TRBJ1-3, with no clear D. The CDR3 is 14 amino acids. The V end was cut by 0 bases, the J end by 3 bases, with 6 bases between. Germline values: CDR1 SGHTA, CDR2 FQGNSA. This chain's CDR3 is CASSLAHSGNTIYF. CDR3 nucleotides: TGTGCCAGCAGCTTAGCGCACAGTGGAAACACCATATATTTT.